A single sample gave rise to the 27 T cell receptor beta chains below, sequenced in a study of regulatory T cells in long-lasting Graves disease. CDR3 regions were amplified by Arm-PCR using iRepertoire HTBI primers to build TCR beta libraries. TCRdb reanalysed the multiplex PCR reads using MiXCR and keeps one entry per CDR3 protein. The profile shows a few hundred thousand distinct CDR3 sequences, 15% to 20% of them singletons. Time point specified: newly diagnosed GD, antithyroid drugs for less than 3 months. RNA isolated from PBMCs was used to make the TCR library. The sample was also reused in another study, on T cells in Graves' hyperthyroidism and ophthalmopathy.

This specimen was peripheral blood mononuclear cells (PBMCs), taken at new diagnosis, from a patient treated with antithyroid drugs. The receptor source for this set is a woman under 30 with Graves disease.

This clonotype was found many times. V gene TRBV12-3 or TRBV12-4 combines with J gene TRBJ2-5, with 9 positions matching TRBD1. The CDR3 runs to 15 residues. J lost 2 bases, V lost 6 bases, and 7 bases had no gene match. The CDR3 nucleotides are TGTGCCAGCAGATCGACCGGGACAGGGCAAGAGACCCAGTACTTC. Translating gives CASRSTGTGQETQYF.

This clonotype appeared many times. This chain uses TRBV12-3 or TRBV12-4 with TRBJ1-2; D is undetermined. Trimming stripped 4 bases from V and 3 bases from J, with 15 bases between. CDR3 length equals 15 residues. CDR3 coding DNA: TGTGCCAGCAGTTATGAGGGAGGCGTTGACTATGGCTACACCTTC. It encodes CASSYEGGVDYGYTF.

This clonotype showed up just a few times. CDR3 loop: CASSSQGTSGDSSTDTQYF. In nucleotides, the CDR3 is TGCGCCAGCAGCAGCCAAGGGACTAGCGGGGACTCTAGCACAGATACGCAGTATTTT. The chain links TRBV5-1 to TRBJ2-3; 13 bases map to TRBD2. This CDR3 comprises 19 residues. The J segment lost 0 bases and the V segment lost 4 bases, leaving 11 bases of the junction unmatched. Germline values: CDR1 SGHRS, CDR2 YFSETQ.

This clonotype was detected ten times or more. This chain connects TRBV12-3 or TRBV12-4 to TRBJ2-1; D is undetermined. This CDR3 is built from 15 residues. Trimming took 3 bases from V and 7 from J, leaving 16 bases between them. CDR3 coding DNA: TGTGCCAGCAGTTTTCGTAGGTCTAGTCGTAATGAGCAGTTCTTC. Residues: CASSFRRSSRNEQFF.

Worth noting for this clonotype: This may be a read error, as it is one base from a much larger clone. The genes are TRBV5-1 and TRBJ2-6, with D unresolved. Deletions cut 2 bases from V and 2 bases from J, with 8 bases between. Looked up from germline, CDR1 is SGHRS and CDR2 is YFSETQ. CDR3 length: 15 amino acids. The CDR3 sequence: CASSFPNPGANVLTF. The CDR3 DNA reads as TGCGCCAGCAGCTTCCCTAACCCTGGGGCCAACGTCCTGACTTTC.

This clonotype was counted once. V usage is TRBV15 and J usage is TRBJ1-3; D is undetermined. The CDR3 is made up of 18 amino acids. V was shortened by 2 bases and J by 0 bases, with 17 bases between the two germline ends. Germline V lookup: CDR1 LNHNV, CDR2 YYDKDF (reference sequence). The CDR3 nucleotides read TGTGCCACCAGCAGAAAATTGCAGGACTTCTTCTCTGGAAACACCATATATTTT. This translates into CATSRKLQDFFSGNTIYF.

The rearrangement uses TRBV5-1 and TRBJ2-7, with D possibly matching TRBD1 (5 bases). Trimming cost V 9 bases and J 3 bases, with 19 bases left between them. The CDR3 sequence is 14 residues long. CDR1 SGHRS and CDR2 YFSETQ come from the germline V gene. CDR3 nucleotides: TGCGCCAACCGCCGCCCAGGGCCGGGCTACGAGCAGTACTTC. Protein product: CANRRPGPGYEQYF.

This clonotype came up many times. V usage is TRBV2 and J usage is TRBJ2-2, with D possibly being TRBD1 (5 bases). Trimming shortened V by 6 bases and J by 3 bases, and 14 bases separated the two germline ends. Germline V lookup: CDR1 SNHLY, CDR2 FYNNEI. The CDR3 is made up of 15 amino acids. As DNA, the CDR3 is TGTGCCAGCAGCCCCAGGGTCAGAGACACCGGGGAGCTGTTTTTT. This translates into CASSPRVRDTGELFF.

This clonotype came up many times. The CDR3 DNA sequence: TGTGCCAGCAGTGGACCGGGACAGGGGATGTACGAGCAGTACTTC. It encodes CASSGPGQGMYEQYF. The chain couples TRBV28 to TRBJ2-7; TRBD1 agrees at 10 bases. Germline assignment: CDR1 MDHEN and CDR2 SYDVKM. The CDR3 is 15 residues long. V lost 5 bases and J lost 4; bases outside the gene matches: 8.

This clonotype was observed at least ten times. This chain connects TRBV5-1 to TRBJ2-5; D gene ambiguous. The ends were cut back, 1 base at V and 3 bases at J, with 10 bases in the middle. Germline CDR1 SGHRS, CDR2 YFSETQ. The CDR3 totals 14 residues. CDR3 amino acids: CASSLTVTKETQYF. The CDR3 nucleotides read TGCGCCAGCAGCTTGACGGTAACCAAAGAGACCCAGTACTTC.

This clonotype came up many times. The rearrangement joins TRBV6-2 or TRBV6-3 to TRBJ1-2, with no clear D. V gave up 4 bases and J gave up 4 bases, with 13 bases separating them. This CDR3 spans 14 amino acids. Germline values: CDR1 MNHEY, CDR2 SVGEGT. CDR3 nucleotide sequence: TGTGCCAGCAGTTTCGACCCGGAATTCTATGGCTACACCTTC. Its translation is CASSFDPEFYGYTF.

Notes on this clonotype: Given a much more abundant clone one base away, this may be a read error. The chain recombines TRBV6-1 with TRBJ1-2; 7 positions agree with TRBD1. The length of the CDR3 is 15 residues. Germline V gene data show CDR1 as MNHNS and CDR2 as SASEGT. CDR3 sequence (DNA): TGTGTCAGCAGTACGCGACAGGGACCTAACTATGGCTACACCTTC. Protein: CVSSTRQGPNYGYTF.

This clonotype was recorded many times. The genes are TRBV3-1 and TRBJ2-3; no clear D. The V end lost 2 bases, the J end lost 1 base, and 10 bases lay between the germline ends. Germline V gene lookup returns CDR1 LGHDT and CDR2 YNNKEL (reference sequence). The length of the CDR3 is 15 residues. The CDR3 DNA is TGTGCCAGCAGCCAATTTGACTCAGGCACAGATACGCAGTATTTT. Protein product: CASSQFDSGTDTQYF.

The J gene is TRBJ1-1, the V gene TRBV19, with unresolved D. From germline, CDR1 is LNHDA and CDR2 SQIVND (reference sequence). The CDR3 is 16 amino acids. V was shortened by 7 bases and J by 0 bases, with 18 bases between the two germline ends. Written as DNA, the CDR3 is TGTGCCAGTAATCCCACCTGGGAGCTTGTGAACACTGAAGCTTTCTTT. Its translation: CASNPTWELVNTEAFF.

This clonotype occurred a few times. The genes are TRBV15 and TRBJ2-1; 7 nucleotides agree with TRBD2. Germline CDR1 LNHNV, CDR2 YYDKDF (reference sequence). J was trimmed by 7 bases and V by 0 bases; bases with no gene match: 6. This CDR3 comprises 15 residues. DNA for the CDR3: TGTGCCACCAGCAGAGATCGGGGAGGGCCGAATGAGCAGTTCTTC. Residues: CATSRDRGGPNEQFF.

The table lists this clonotype with a few counts. The genes are TRBV27 and TRBJ1-2, with 8 bases identical to TRBD1. V lost 6 bases to trimming and J lost 4 bases; unmatched junction nucleotides: 4. Looked up from germline, CDR1 is MNHEY and CDR2 is SMNVEV (reference sequence). The CDR3 contains 13 residues. CDR3 amino acids: CASSIGQGYGYTF. The CDR3 DNA sequence: TGTGCCAGCAGCATAGGACAGGGCTATGGCTACACCTTC.

This rearrangement joins TRBV5-1 to TRBJ1-1; D is ambiguous. CDR3 length: 15 residues. CDR1 is SGHRS, CDR2 YFSETQ, per germline. The ends were cut back, 4 bases at V and 3 bases at J, with 16 bases in the middle. CDR3 sequence: CASSPEGGRDTEAFF. The CDR3, as DNA: TGCGCCAGCAGCCCGGAGGGTGGGAGAGACACTGAAGCTTTCTTT.

This clonotype has at least ten counts. V is TRBV20-1 and J is TRBJ2-7; 11 bases align to TRBD2. Germline lookup yields CDR1 DFQATT and CDR2 SNEGSKA (reference sequence). The J segment lost 4 bases and the V segment lost 1 base, leaving 3 bases of the junction unmatched. The CDR3 extends over 14 amino acids. The CDR3 nucleotides are TGCAGTGCTAGAGTAGGACTAGCGGGTTACGAGCAGTACTTC. This gives the protein CSARVGLAGYEQYF.

V and J are TRBV10-2 and TRBJ2-1; tentatively, D is TRBD2 (7 bases). CDR3 length: 14 residues. Trimming left V 6 bases short and J 9 bases short, with 18 bases between. CDR1 is WSHSY, CDR2 SAAADI, per germline. The CDR3 here is CASRGGGASSEQFF. CDR3 bases: TGCGCCAGCAGGGGGGGGGGGGCCTCCAGTGAGCAGTTCTTC.

Only a few counts were recorded for this clonotype. J is TRBJ2-7 and V is TRBV7-2; 14 nucleotides align to TRBD2. The CDR3 is 21 amino acids. V was pared by 2 bases and J by 0 bases, with 15 bases of the junction left unmatched. Germline V gene data show CDR1 as SGHTA and CDR2 as FQGNSA. The CDR3 nucleotides are TGTGCCAGCAGCTTAAACCTCTACAGGGGACTAGCGGGAGTTTCCTCCTACGAGCAGTACTTC. Its translation is CASSLNLYRGLAGVSSYEQYF.

This clonotype was seen repeatedly, ten times or more. This chain links TRBV6-1 with TRBJ2-3, with TRBD1 identical over 8 bases. Germline CDR1 is MNHNS and CDR2 is SASEGT. This CDR3 has 13 residues. Losses at the gene ends were 2 bases for V and 10 bases for J; bases not matched to a gene: 5. The CDR3, as DNA: TGTGCCAGCAGTGAACAGGGGGCATCTGCGCAGTATTTT. As protein: CASSEQGASAQYF.

The rearrangement uses TRBV19 and TRBJ1-5; the D gene is possibly TRBD1 (5 bases). Trimming cost V 6 bases and J 5 bases, with 14 bases left between them. CDR1 is LNHDA and CDR2 is SQIVND in the germline V gene (reference sequence). The CDR3 is 14 residues long. This CDR3 reads CASSRESWDQPQHF. Here the CDR3 DNA reads TGTGCCAGTAGCAGGGAAAGTTGGGATCAGCCCCAGCATTTT.

This clonotype came up many times. The V call is TRBV9, the J call TRBJ2-7; tentatively, D is TRBD2 (5 bases). V shed 2 bases and J shed 2 bases, with 8 bases lying between them. CDR1 SGDLS and CDR2 YYNGEE come from the germline V gene. This CDR3 contains 13 residues. CDR3 nucleotide sequence: TGTGCCAGCAGCGTCTCCGGGGCCTACGAGCAGTACTTC. It specifies CASSVSGAYEQYF.

This clonotype was recorded many times. The chain links TRBV7-3 to TRBJ2-1; D might be TRBD1 (6 bases). The CDR3 spans 15 residues. Germline V gene lookup returns CDR1 SGHTA and CDR2 FQGTGA. Trimming stripped 5 bases from V and 4 bases from J, with 15 bases between. The CDR3 DNA reads as TGTGCCAGCAGCGGTGGAACCGGGACATACAATGAGCAGTTCTTC. Amino acid sequence: CASSGGTGTYNEQFF.

This clonotype was found a few times. The chain links TRBV19 to TRBJ2-2; D could derive from TRBD1 or TRBD2 (5 bases each). V lost 10 bases and J 4 bases, leaving 13 bases between the germline ends. The CDR3 loop spans 13 amino acids. Germline V lookup: CDR1 LNHDA, CDR2 SQIVND (reference sequence). CDR3 loop: CATRDHLTGELFF. CDR3 coding DNA: TGTGCCACCAGGGACCATCTCACCGGGGAGCTGTTTTTT.

A remark on this clonotype: A much bigger clone sits one base away, suggesting this may be a read error. This is likely a read error, given that the CDR3 carries no conserved phenylalanine or tryptophan at its end. The rearrangement joins TRBV7-2 to TRBJ1-2, with 8 bases that match TRBD1. CDR1 SGHTA and CDR2 FQGNSA come from the germline V gene. The CDR3 spans 13 residues. Trimming at V came to 3 bases and at J to 4 bases, leaving 1 base not matched to a gene. The CDR3 reads CASSFTGGYGYTS. CDR3 in DNA: TGTGCCAGCAGCTTCACAGGGGGCTATGGCTACACCTCC.

This clonotype was observed many times. CDR3 sequence: CASSPFGTMNTEAFF. The CDR3 coding sequence is TGTGCCAGCAGTCCTTTTGGCACAATGAACACTGAAGCTTTCTTT. The rearrangement uses TRBV12-3 or TRBV12-4 and TRBJ1-1, with D unclear. The CDR3 has 15 residues. The V end was cut by 5 bases, the J end by 0 bases, with 13 bases between.